The entry below describes one TCR beta chain. Its antigen is unidentified. This specimen belongs to a study of radiation and T cells in renal cell carcinoma. Overall study: Nephrectomy followed 15 Gy stereotactic body radiation by 4 weeks. Study-wide points: Top tumor clonotypes rose in blood 2 weeks post-radiation, then contracted.

The time point is: blood 2 weeks post-SBRT. Treatment indicated: 15 Gy SBRT to primary tumor, nephrectomy 4 weeks later. Clear cell pathology was present in this patient's renal cell carcinoma. V was trimmed by 3 bases and J by 2 bases, leaving 2 bases between them. The CDR3 runs 11 residues. CDR1 and CDR2 (germline): SGHDN, FVKESK. The table came from immunoSEQ multiplex PCR; TCRdb's copy has only in-frame clones and leaves some out. Here the sample spans 100,000 to 150,000 clones, 70% to 90% being singletons. The origin of this receptor is a woman between 65 and 79 years old with renal cell carcinoma. The V gene is TRBV14, the J gene TRBJ2-7, with D unresolved. Source: blood, taken from a patient whose treatment included radiotherapy and nephrectomy. DNA for the CDR3: TGTGCCAGCAGCCACACCTACGAGCAGTACTTC. This encodes CASSHTYEQYF.